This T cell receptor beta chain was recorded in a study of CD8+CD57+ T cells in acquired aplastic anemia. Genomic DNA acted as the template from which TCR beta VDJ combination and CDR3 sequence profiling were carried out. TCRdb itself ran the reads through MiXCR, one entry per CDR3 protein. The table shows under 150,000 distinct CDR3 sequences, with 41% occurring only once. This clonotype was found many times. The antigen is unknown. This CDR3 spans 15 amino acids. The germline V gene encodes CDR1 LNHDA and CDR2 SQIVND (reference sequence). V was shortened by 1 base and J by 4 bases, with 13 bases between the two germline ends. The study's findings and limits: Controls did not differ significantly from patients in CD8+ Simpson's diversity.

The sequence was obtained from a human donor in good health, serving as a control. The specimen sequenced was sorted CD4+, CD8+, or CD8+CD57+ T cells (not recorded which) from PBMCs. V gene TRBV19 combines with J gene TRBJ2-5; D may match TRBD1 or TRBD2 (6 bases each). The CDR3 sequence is CASSIGVQGGETQYF. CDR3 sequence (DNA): TGTGCCAGTAGTATAGGGGTACAGGGAGGAGAGACCCAGTACTTC.